This T cell receptor (beta chain) came from a study of cytomegalovirus exposure and HLA in healthy donors. Looking at the study overall: Counted in an early data release were tens of millions of unique TCRs from HLA-typed donors.

Donors consisted of healthy bone marrow donors. Donors were nominally healthy when sampled, though unrecorded immune exposures were likely. The germline V gene encodes CDR1 LNHNV and CDR2 YYDKDF (reference sequence). The CDR3 has 14 amino acids. V lost 5 bases and J lost 3, with 11 bases in between. Whole-study findings and limits: Most TCR sequences were rare, but some public TCRs occurred in many donors.

Concerning this clone itself: Its antigen remains unidentified.

Vbeta (60) and Jbeta (13) primers were used in the PCR. Profiled with immunoSEQ multiplex PCR; TCRdb holds only in-frame clones, not every one. The sample contains approximately 160,000 clones, approximately 84% of which appear only once. V is TRBV15 and J is TRBJ1-5, with no clear D. The sequence derives from a man in his forties or fifties in good health and CMV-seropositive. Sample: PBMCs. CDR3 nucleotides: TGTGCCACCAGCCCCCGGCAGGACAATCAGCCCCAGCATTTT. Translation: CATSPRQDNQPQHF.